Reported below is one TCR beta chain. This clonotype was counted a few times. Which antigen it targets is not known. Within one base of it there is no much larger clone, and no base qualities were kept. The CDR3 numbers 12 residues from cysteine through phenylalanine. Of the read, only the CDR3 DNA is kept; its 36 bases are in frame from base 1. V and J lose 5 bases and 8 bases, and a span of 10 bases separates them. For CDR1 and CDR2, the germline V gene (reference sequence) lists MNHNY and SVGAGI. This record belongs to a study of T-cell reconstitution after alpha-beta-depleted transplantation in children (dated by TCRdb to 2016 to 2018). Some background on the complete study: T-cell immune reconstitution after TCRalphabeta/CD19-depleted allogeneic hematopoietic cell transplantation in children was quantitatively tracked in the study by means of TCR repertoire profiling.

Preparation of the library involved PCR. Data came from an Illumina HiSeq 2500. Molecular barcoding was employed in the preparation of TCR libraries, with unique molecular identifiers being used to normalize TCRbeta repertoire quantification. In TCRdb, the public reads were trimmed at Q25 with fastp and aligned with MiXCR, with productive beta chains retained. Each CDR3 protein appears once, grouped with its most common genes and DNA. The sample records around 360,000 distinct CDR3 sequences, over 9% of which are singletons. The top ten clones comprise around 2.5% of the sample. This TCR derives from a human donor who donated a stem cell graft to a child with acute lymphoblastic leukemia. Sequenced material: PBMCs from the stem cell graft donor, taken from the stem cell graft. The rearrangement combines TRBV6-6 with TRBJ1-3; TRBD1 is a weak D gene call, 5 bases matching. The nucleotides are TGTGCCAGCAGTCTGGGACTCGACACCATATATTTT. Its amino acids are CASSLGLDTIYF.